This note documents a single T cell receptor (beta chain) sequence. Its antigen is as yet unknown. The data originate from a study of OX40 agonist ivuxolimab in advanced cancers. Across the whole study: Every 2 weeks, patients got intravenous ivuxolimab at one of six dose levels (0.01-10 mg/kg). Patients with prior anti-PD-1, anti-PD-L1 or anti-CTLA-4 therapy were eligible; roughly 41% had some. Findings and caveats of the study: Antigens targeted by the expanded peripheral T cells were not determined. At 0.1 to 3.0 mg/kg, clonal expansion of CD4+ and CD8+ blood T cells had occurred by week 6.

Sequencing was performed with immunoSEQ multiplex PCR; in TCRdb, only in-frame clones are kept and a portion is missing. The profile covers 25,000 to 35,000 clones, with 90% appearing a single time and about 30% taken by the ten largest. CDR1 is MNHEY and CDR2 is SVGAGI in the germline V gene. CDR3 length: 14 residues. The V end was cut by 5 bases, the J end by 2 bases, with 12 bases between. This rearrangement joins TRBV6-5 to TRBJ1-1; perhaps TRBD1 as D (6 bases). The sequences come from CD4+ or CD8+ T cells sorted from blood, collected in a trial of the OX40 agonist ivuxolimab. The TCR originated in an adult with an advanced solid tumor such as melanoma, head and neck, liver or kidney cancer. The CDR3 bases are TGTGCCAGCAGTCCCAGGACAGCCAACACTGAAGCTTTCTTT. Residues: CASSPRTANTEAFF.